This record concerns one T cell receptor (beta chain) sequence. V shed 2 bases and J 3 bases; nucleotides not matched to a gene: 16. This CDR3 region has 19 residues. Germline V gives CDR1 SGHNT, CDR2 YENEEA. Naive CD8 isolation took CD45RO-negative cells positively selected for CCR7 and excluded terminally differentiated effector memory CD45RA+ cells. Participating donors were healthy, HIV-negative adults free of recent acute infections or vaccinations. This specimen belongs to a study of shared clonotypes between healthy human individuals. Study-wide context: With ages of 18 to 49, the donors were two women and a few men. CD4 naive and CD4 memory each took three plates per donor, while CD8 naive took two and CD8 memory one.

Original data processing: Sequence data from immunoSEQ were junction-only and lacked quality scores; consequently, filtering differed. This table comes from immunoSEQ multiplex PCR, and its TCRdb copy is limited to in-frame clones, with some not included. V, J and clone size are taken as reported in that table, and D and trimming were inferred from the DNA itself. There are 800,000 or so clones in the sample; 90% to 98% occur only once, and under 0.25% lies in the top ten. Sequencing was done on a sample of naive CD8+ T cells sorted from blood. V is TRBV11-3 and J is TRBJ2-5; 9 nucleotides align to TRBD1. The receptor's source is a man aged 25-45 years in good health. The CDR3 is CASSLSSSRTGDKKETQYF. In nucleotides, the CDR3 is TGTGCCAGCAGCTTATCATCCTCCAGGACAGGGGACAAAAAAGAGACCCAGTACTTC.